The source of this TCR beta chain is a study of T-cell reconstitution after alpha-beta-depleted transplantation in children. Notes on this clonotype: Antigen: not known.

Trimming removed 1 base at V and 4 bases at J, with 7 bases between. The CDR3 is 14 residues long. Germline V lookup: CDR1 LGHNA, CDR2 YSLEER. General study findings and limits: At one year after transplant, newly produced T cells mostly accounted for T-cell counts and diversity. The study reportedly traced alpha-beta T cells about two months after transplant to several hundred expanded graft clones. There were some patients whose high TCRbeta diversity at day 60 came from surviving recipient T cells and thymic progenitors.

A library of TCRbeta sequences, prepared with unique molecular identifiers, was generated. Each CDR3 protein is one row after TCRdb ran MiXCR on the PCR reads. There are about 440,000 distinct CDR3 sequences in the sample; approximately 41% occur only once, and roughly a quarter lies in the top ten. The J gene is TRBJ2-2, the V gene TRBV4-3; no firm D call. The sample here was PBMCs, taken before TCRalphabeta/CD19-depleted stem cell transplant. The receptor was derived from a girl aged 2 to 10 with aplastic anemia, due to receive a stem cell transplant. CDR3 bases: TGCGCCAGCAGCCAAGGCCCGGCCACCGGGGAGCTGTTTTTT. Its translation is CASSQGPATGELFF.